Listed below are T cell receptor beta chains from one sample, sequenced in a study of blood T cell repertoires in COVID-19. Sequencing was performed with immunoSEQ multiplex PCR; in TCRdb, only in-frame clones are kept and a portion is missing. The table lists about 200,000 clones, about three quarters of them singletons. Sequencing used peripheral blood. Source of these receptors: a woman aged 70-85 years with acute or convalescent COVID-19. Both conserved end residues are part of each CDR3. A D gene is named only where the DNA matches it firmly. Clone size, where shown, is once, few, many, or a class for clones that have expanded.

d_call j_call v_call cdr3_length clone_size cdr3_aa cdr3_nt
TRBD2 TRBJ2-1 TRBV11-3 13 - CASSFTLAGEQFF TGTGCCAGCAGCTTTACACTAGCGGGAGAGCAGTTCTTC
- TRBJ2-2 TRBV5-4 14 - CASSRRTATGELFF TGTGCCAGCAGCCGCCGGACAGCTACCGGGGAGCTGTTTTTT
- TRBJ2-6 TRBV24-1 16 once CATSDPSFGAANVLTF TGTGCCACCAGTGACCCCAGCTTTGGGGCGGCCAACGTCCTGACTTTC
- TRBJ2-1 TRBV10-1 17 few CASSLLSGGSSYNEQFF TGCGCCAGCAGCCTTCTTAGCGGAGGGAGCTCCTACAATGAGCAGTTCTTC
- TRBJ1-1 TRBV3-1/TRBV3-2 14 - CASSPRGLFTEAFF TGTGCCAGCAGCCCACGAGGGCTCTTCACTGAAGCTTTCTTT
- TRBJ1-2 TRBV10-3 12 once CAISESSHPNTF TGTGCCATCAGTGAGTCGAGCCATCCGAACACCTTC
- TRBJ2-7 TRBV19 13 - CASSMGASYEQYF TGTGCCAGTAGTATGGGGGCTTCCTACGAGCAGTACTTC
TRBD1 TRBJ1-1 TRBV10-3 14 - CAISDEGAVTEAFF TGTGCCATCAGTGATGAGGGGGCTGTGACTGAAGCTTTCTTT
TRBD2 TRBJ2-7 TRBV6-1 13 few CASSEREGYEQYF TGTGCCAGCAGTGAGCGGGAGGGTTACGAGCAGTACTTC
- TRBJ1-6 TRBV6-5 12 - CASSYSGVTLHF TGTGCCAGCAGTTACTCGGGCGTAACCCTCCACTTT
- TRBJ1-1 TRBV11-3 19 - CASSLPFPGTLKRCTEAFF TGTGCCAGCAGCTTACCCTTCCCGGGGACACTTAAAAGGTGCACTGAAGCTTTCTTT
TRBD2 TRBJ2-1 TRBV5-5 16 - CASSLGLAGGANEQFF TGTGCCAGCAGCCTGGGACTAGCGGGAGGGGCCAATGAGCAGTTCTTC